This T cell receptor (beta chain) was sequenced in a study of cytomegalovirus exposure and HLA in healthy donors. Study details: In an early release, HLA-typed donors contributed some 88 million unique TCR sequences.

The CDR3 sequence is 16 residues long. The V gene lost 4 bases and the J gene lost 0 bases, with 12 bases spanning the gap. Looked up from germline, CDR1 is MGHRA and CDR2 is YSYEKL. 13 Jbeta primers and 60 Vbeta primers were used for the PCR. TCRdb's table, derived via immunoSEQ multiplex PCR, lists solely in-frame clones and lacks some. The sample holds approximately 110,000 clones. The sample comprised PBMCs. This chain joins TRBV4-1 and TRBJ1-4, with D perhaps matching TRBD1 (5 bases). The receptor was derived from a man aged 25-45 years in good health and CMV-seronegative. The chain's CDR3 is CASSPSRAATNEKLFF. For the CDR3, the DNA is TGCGCCAGCAGCCCCTCCAGGGCGGCAACTAATGAAAAACTGTTTTTT.